The 21 T cell receptor beta chains listed next were all sequenced from one sample in a study of blood T cell repertoires in COVID-19. Sequencing used immunoSEQ multiplex PCR; TCRdb keeps in-frame clones, though not all of them. This sample has about 190,000 clones, with more than 70% found just once. Sample: peripheral blood. These TCRs come from a woman in her forties who had recovered from COVID-19.

The V and J genes are TRBV27 and TRBJ1-5, with a possible D match to TRBD1 (6 bases). The germline V and J ends were trimmed by 1 base and 0 bases, with 16 bases remaining between them. Looked up from germline, CDR1 is MNHEY and CDR2 is SMNVEV (reference sequence). The length of the CDR3 is 18 residues. The CDR3 region is CASSLYPPGHDSNQPQHF. Written as DNA, the CDR3 is TGTGCCAGCAGTTTATACCCTCCGGGACACGATAGCAATCAGCCCCAGCATTTT.

V usage is TRBV5-1 and J usage is TRBJ2-1; perhaps TRBD2 as D (6 bases). This CDR3 comprises 14 residues. Germline V gene sequence: CDR1 SGHRS, CDR2 YFSETQ. V shed 1 base and J shed 8 bases, with 13 bases lying between them. The CDR3 DNA reads as TGCGCCAGCAGCTTGTCTCTAGCTAGCGATGAGCAGTTCTTC. It translates to CASSLSLASDEQFF. Looking up the rest from reference TRBV5-1 and TRBJ2-1 gives the full variable domain: KAGVTQTPRYLIKTRGQQVTLSCSPISGHRSVSWYQQTPGQGLQFLFEYFSETQRNKGNFPGRFSGRQFSNSRSEMNVSTLELGDSALYLCASSLSLASDEQFFGPGTRLTVL.

The rearrangement links TRBV2 to TRBJ2-1; 10 positions agree with TRBD2. The CDR3 sequence is 14 residues long. V was pared by 8 bases and J by 3 bases, with 4 bases of the junction left unmatched. Germline V CDR1 and CDR2: SNHLY, FYNNEI. The CDR3 here is CASLAGDLYNEQFF. The CDR3 nucleotides are TGTGCCAGCCTAGCGGGAGACCTCTACAATGAGCAGTTCTTC.

The CDR3 sequence: CASSLAYIQYF. Written as DNA, the CDR3 is TGTGCCAGCAGCTTAGCATACATTCAGTACTTC. The rearrangement joins TRBV11-2 to TRBJ2-4; no clear D gene. Germline V gene data show CDR1 as SGHAT and CDR2 as FQNNGV. Trimming left V 1 base short and J 8 bases short, with 3 bases between. The CDR3 spans 11 residues.

The V call is TRBV6-5, the J call TRBJ1-4; perhaps TRBD1 as D (6 bases). CDR3 length: 15 amino acids. The V end lost 4 bases, the J end lost 10 bases, and 19 bases lay between the germline ends. Germline loops: CDR1 MNHEY, CDR2 SVGAGI. In DNA, the CDR3 is TGTGCCAGCAGTTTGGACAGCTCCTTTCGGGGAAAACTGTTTTTT. It translates to CASSLDSSFRGKLFF.

This chain uses TRBV19 with TRBJ2-7; D is unresolved. The CDR3 is 14 amino acids. CDR1 and CDR2 (germline): LNHDA, SQIVND (reference sequence). Trimming stripped 6 bases from V and 5 bases from J, with 17 bases between. CDR3 sequence (DNA): TGTGCCAGTAGACCCCATTCTGGCCTTGACGAGCAGTACTTC. Protein product: CASRPHSGLDEQYF.

V is TRBV4-2 and J is TRBJ1-3, with D hard to call. Trimming left V 1 base short and J 2 bases short, with 9 bases between. The CDR3 is 15 amino acids. Germline V gene sequence: CDR1 LGHNA, CDR2 YNFKEQ. The CDR3 DNA reads TGTGCCAGCAGCCAAGTCGGCGCGGCTGGAAACACCATATATTTT. Protein sequence: CASSQVGAAGNTIYF.

The genes are TRBV30 and TRBJ1-3, with D maybe TRBD1 (5 bases). The CDR3 has 15 amino acids. V was trimmed by 0 bases and J by 2 bases, leaving 11 bases between them. CDR1 is GTSNPN, CDR2 SVGIG, per germline (reference sequence). CDR3 loop: CAWSVRGRTGNTIYF. The CDR3 DNA reads as TGTGCCTGGAGTGTCCGGGGGAGGACTGGAAACACCATATATTTT.

The rearrangement uses TRBV23-1 and TRBJ2-5; D is unresolved. TRBV23-1 is flagged as an ORF with uncertain function. The CDR3 length is 14 residues. V was shortened by 3 bases and J by 1 base, with 9 bases between the two germline ends. The DNA for the CDR3 is TGCGCCAGCAGTCATTTGGTGGCCCAAGAGACCCAGTACTTC. Translated: CASSHLVAQETQYF.

The rearrangement links TRBV19 to TRBJ2-1; 11 nucleotides align to TRBD2. Germline loops: CDR1 LNHDA, CDR2 SQIVND (reference sequence). Trimming removed 5 bases from V and 3 bases from J; junction bases left unmatched: 6. This CDR3 comprises 16 residues. CDR3 amino acids: CASSPLAGVGYNEQFF. Here the CDR3 DNA reads TGTGCCAGTAGTCCACTAGCGGGAGTGGGCTACAATGAGCAGTTCTTC. The full variable domain, in which reference TRBV19 and TRBJ2-1 provide the parts outside the CDR3, is DGGITQSPKYLFRKEGQNVTLSCEQNLNHDAMYWYRQDPGQGLRLIYYSQIVNDFQKGDIAEGYSVSREKKESFPLTVTSAQKNPTAFYLCASSPLAGVGYNEQFFGPGTRLTVL.

The V and J genes are TRBV9 and TRBJ2-3; a weak D match, TRBD2 (6 bases). CDR1 is SGDLS, CDR2 YYNGEE, per germline. CDR3 length: 14 amino acids. V was trimmed by 4 bases and J by 0 bases, leaving 9 bases between them. This chain's CDR3 is CASSLAYSTDTQYF. The CDR3 region has the DNA TGTGCCAGCAGCCTAGCGTATAGCACAGATACGCAGTATTTT.

This clone was seen a single time. The V and J genes are TRBV10-3 and TRBJ2-2, with 7 bases identical to TRBD1. Losses at the gene ends were 6 bases for V and 9 bases for J; bases not matched to a gene: 10. The CDR3 has 14 amino acids. Germline V gives CDR1 ENHRY, CDR2 SYGVKD. The DNA for the CDR3 is TGTGCCATCAGGGGAACAGGGGAGAGGCGGGAGCTGTTTTTT. Encoded protein: CAIRGTGERRELFF.

This chain joins TRBV19 and TRBJ1-5, with TRBD1 matching over 8 bases. The CDR3 spans 17 residues. CDR1 LNHDA and CDR2 SQIVND come from the germline V gene (reference sequence). The V segment lost 5 bases and the J segment 0 bases; nucleotides outside the gene matches: 9. The CDR3 spells CASSPRTGTYSNQPQHF. The CDR3 region has the DNA TGTGCCAGTAGTCCTCGGACAGGGACTTATAGCAATCAGCCCCAGCATTTT.

This clone was seen repeatedly, ten times or more. This chain connects TRBV9 to TRBJ2-3, with 11 positions matching TRBD2. The germline V gene has CDR1 SGDLS and CDR2 YYNGEE. The CDR3 runs to 14 residues. V shed 4 bases and J 3 bases; nucleotides not matched to a gene: 1. The CDR3 DNA reads as TGTGCCAGCAGCATAGCGGGAGGGACAGATACGCAGTATTTT. It translates to CASSIAGGTDTQYF.

The chain links TRBV9 to TRBJ1-5; D might be TRBD1 (5 bases). Trimming left V 4 bases short and J 5 bases short, with 13 bases between. This CDR3 comprises 14 residues. Germline V CDR1 and CDR2: SGDLS, YYNGEE. CDR3 sequence (DNA): TGTGCCAGCAGCCCGGGGGAGGAGTATCAGCCCCAGCATTTT. Translated: CASSPGEEYQPQHF.

The rearrangement joins TRBV7-3 to TRBJ1-1; a possible D gene is TRBD1 (6 bases). The V gene's germline CDR1 is SGHTA and CDR2 FQGTGA. Trimming stripped 0 bases from V and 4 bases from J, with 9 bases between. The CDR3 length is 14 residues. The chain's CDR3 is CASSLTGGITEAFF. In DNA form, the CDR3 reads TGTGCCAGCAGCTTAACAGGGGGAATCACTGAAGCTTTCTTT.

This chain links TRBV21-1 with TRBJ2-2; the tabulated D call, TRBD1, remains unverified against the DNA. TRBV21-1 is tagged as a pseudogene. The CDR3 is 16 amino acids. CDR3 sequence (DNA): TGTGCCAGCAGCACCCCCGGGACAGGGGTGACCGGGGAGCTGTTTTTT. This codes for CASSTPGTGVTGELFF.

This clone was seen only a few times. The genes are TRBV29-1 and TRBJ2-3; D unclear. Trimming removed 6 bases at V and 4 bases at J, with 11 bases between. The CDR3 extends over 12 amino acids. Germline loops: CDR1 SQVTM, CDR2 ANQGSEA. DNA of the CDR3: TGCAGCGTCCGTCCGAGCGCAGATACGCAGTATTTT. Translating gives CSVRPSADTQYF.

V gene TRBV19 combines with J gene TRBJ2-3; D is possibly TRBD1 (5 bases). V gave up 5 bases and J gave up 2 bases, with 14 bases separating them. Per germline, CDR1 LNHDA and CDR2 SQIVND (reference sequence). This CDR3 is built from 15 residues. The CDR3 DNA reads as TGTGCCAGTAGTGGCCAGGGTATTACCACAGATACGCAGTATTTT. Its translation: CASSGQGITTDTQYF.

The chain couples TRBV19 to TRBJ2-3; D perhaps matches TRBD1 (6 bases). Trimming took off 6 bases at V and 2 bases at J, with 9 bases between the two ends. The CDR3 loop spans 13 amino acids. Per the germline V gene, CDR1 is LNHDA and CDR2 is SQIVND (reference sequence). The CDR3 coding sequence is TGTGCCAGTAGCGACAGGCCCACAGATACGCAGTATTTT. As protein: CASSDRPTDTQYF.

This clone was seen a few times. The chain links TRBV2 to TRBJ2-2; 7 nucleotides line up with TRBD1. The CDR3 totals 15 residues. V was pared by 6 bases and J by 4 bases, with 8 bases of the junction left unmatched. The germline V gene has CDR1 SNHLY and CDR2 FYNNEI. This chain's CDR3 is CASSLGQTPTGELFF. The CDR3 DNA is TGTGCCAGCAGCCTGGGACAGACACCCACCGGGGAGCTGTTTTTT.